This T cell receptor (beta chain) derives from a study of spatial heterogeneity in lung cancer. Background on the study: Averaged across combinations, each unique TCR and UMI pairing appeared more than ten times in raw reads, which were uncorrected.

Individual TCR cDNA molecules each bore their own unique molecular identifier. TCRdb reprocessed the 5' RACE reads via MiXCR and lists one record per CDR3 protein. The table has some 85,000 distinct CDR3 sequences, about 20% seen once. Time point specified: sample taken at primary tumor resection. Whole RNA, isolated from tumor, nontumor lung or frozen PBMC, was sequenced without prior sorting. Untreated early-stage non-small cell lung cancer patients, around 72 in total, were the donors. Per the germline V gene, CDR1 is SQVTM and CDR2 is ANQGSEA. V was pared by 8 bases and J by 7 bases, with 18 bases between. This CDR3 is 13 amino acids long. In its sample, this clonotype was seen a few times. Its target is unknown. Whole-study findings and limits: Ubiquitous, expanded tumor-derived TCRs were more frequently observed in blood at resection than at follow-up.

The sequence derives from a male donor with early-stage non-small cell lung cancer. The chain joins TRBV29-1 to TRBJ2-1; no firm D call. Sequencing used PBMCs, obtained at surgery. CDR3 bases: TGCAGCACAGTGCCCGGCGGTATGAATGAGCAGTTCTTC. It yields the protein CSTVPGGMNEQFF.